These 15 T cell receptor beta chains originate from one sample sequenced in a study of T cells in Graves' hyperthyroidism and ophthalmopathy. Template material for amplifying TCR beta CDR3 regions consisted of RNA transcripts. RT-PCR in the first round (using the HTBI primer set) targeted the TCR CDR3. TCRdb reprocessed the multiplex PCR reads via MiXCR and lists one record per CDR3 protein. This sample has about 96,000 distinct CDR3 sequences; around 50% occur once, and the top ten carry around 27%. The sequenced sample consisted of blood. These receptors were obtained from a woman aged 35 to 49 with Graves' hyperthyroidism.

This clonotype showed up many times. This chain uses TRBV7-9 with TRBJ2-2; D assignment may be TRBD1 or TRBD2 (5 bases each). The CDR3 covers 17 residues. V dropped 4 bases and J dropped 2 bases, with 17 bases sitting between them. Germline V CDR1 and CDR2: SEHNR, FQNEAQ (reference sequence). The CDR3 reads CASSSPHGTANTGELFF. The CDR3, as DNA: TGTGCCAGCAGCTCTCCGCACGGGACCGCCAACACCGGGGAGCTGTTTTTT.

The sample holds many counts of this clonotype. The rearrangement joins TRBV15 to TRBJ1-1; a possible D gene is TRBD1 (5 bases). With 1 base removed from V and 0 bases from J, the gap between germline ends came to 18 bases. The CDR3 is 18 residues long. Germline-derived CDR1 and CDR2 are LNHNV and YYDKDF (reference sequence). The CDR3 spells CATSRAVGRALMNTEAFF. The CDR3 nucleotides read TGTGCCACCAGCAGAGCGGTTGGCAGGGCCTTAATGAACACTGAAGCTTTCTTT.

The chain has TRBV20-1 and TRBJ2-7; D is possibly TRBD2 (8 bases). Looked up from germline, CDR1 is DFQATT and CDR2 is SNEGSKA (reference sequence). This CDR3 is 15 amino acids long. Trimming shortened V by 0 bases and J by 4 bases, and 16 bases separated the two germline ends. The CDR3: CSAREGGGRPYEQYF. The CDR3 nucleotides are TGCAGTGCTAGAGAAGGGGGCGGGAGGCCTTACGAGCAGTACTTC.

The chain carries TRBV12-3 or TRBV12-4 and TRBJ2-5; TRBD2 aligns across 7 bases. The CDR3 runs 15 residues. With 6 bases clipped from V and 7 bases from J, the junction kept 14 bases outside the gene matches. The CDR3 DNA follows: TGTGCCAGCAGCCCGACGGGGAGGGAGGCAAGGACCCAGTACTTC. This codes for CASSPTGREARTQYF.

This clonotype was observed a single time. This chain connects TRBV29-1 to TRBJ2-2, with 8 bases identical to TRBD2. Germline CDR1 reads SQVTM; CDR2 reads ANQGSEA. Germline trimming cut 8 bases from V and 0 bases from J; bases unmatched to any gene: 11. CDR3 length: 16 residues. CDR3 DNA sequence: TGCAGCTTAGTGGGACTAGACCTCGCGAACACCGGGGAGCTGTTTTTT. Protein sequence: CSLVGLDLANTGELFF.

In the case of this clonotype: In this CDR3 the conserved last residue, phenylalanine or tryptophan, is missing, so a read error is likely. For the CDR3, the DNA is TGTGCCAGCAGCAACGGGGTATACACCTACGAGCAGTACTCC. Protein sequence: CASSNGVYTYEQYS. This chain links TRBV7-8 with TRBJ2-7; tentatively, D is TRBD2 (5 bases). The length of the CDR3 is 14 residues. V lost 5 bases, J lost 2 bases, and 13 bases lay in between. Germline V gene data show CDR1 as SGHVS and CDR2 as FQNEAQ.

This clonotype is categorized as medium-sized (0.01 to 0.1%). J is TRBJ1-1 and V is TRBV7-8, with unresolved D. V was trimmed by 5 bases and J by 0 bases, leaving 19 bases between them. Per the germline V gene, CDR1 is SGHVS and CDR2 is FQNEAQ. The CDR3 sequence is 17 residues long. The CDR3 reads CASSPHDGSTMNTEAFF. As DNA, the CDR3 is TGTGCCAGCAGCCCTCACGACGGAAGCACTATGAACACTGAAGCTTTCTTT.

This sequence joins TRBV29-1 and TRBJ1-2; 9 bases are shared with TRBD1. The CDR3 has 14 amino acids. Per germline, CDR1 SQVTM and CDR2 ANQGSEA. J gave up 5 bases and V 7 bases, and 11 bases lay outside the gene matches. As DNA, the CDR3 is TGCAGCGCCAGCAGCTTGGGGACAGGGTATGGCTACACCTTC. It yields the protein CSASSLGTGYGYTF.

This clonotype was recorded at least ten times. The chain is built from TRBV5-6 and TRBJ2-7; D possibly corresponds to TRBD2 (5 bases). V lost 5 bases and J 3 bases, leaving 15 bases between the germline ends. The germline CDR1 and CDR2 sequences are SGHDT and YYEEEE. This CDR3 is 14 amino acids long. The CDR3 sequence is CASRPLSGNYEQYF. The DNA of the CDR3 is TGTGCCAGCAGGCCGTTGTCGGGGAACTACGAGCAGTACTTC.

This clonotype was seen a handful of times. The chain is built from TRBV6-6 and TRBJ2-7; the match to TRBD2 covers 15 bases. V dropped 7 bases and J dropped 4; count of bases not matched to a gene: 14. The germline V gene has CDR1 MNHNY and CDR2 SVGAGI (reference sequence). The CDR3 consists of 18 residues. The CDR3 DNA is TGTGCCAGCAACCCCCTCGGACTAGCGGGAGGGCCCCGGTACGAGCAGTACTTC. It translates to CASNPLGLAGGPRYEQYF.

The chain couples TRBV5-1 to TRBJ1-1; 11 nucleotides align to TRBD1. The germline gives CDR1 SGHRS, CDR2 YFSETQ. V dropped 5 bases and J dropped 2; count of bases not matched to a gene: 8. The CDR3 sequence is 16 residues long. The CDR3 protein is CASRNGQGAINTEAFF. CDR3 nucleotide sequence: TGCGCCAGCAGAAACGGACAGGGGGCGATAAACACTGAAGCTTTCTTT.

This rearrangement joins TRBV29-1 to TRBJ1-2; D not resolved. Germline lookup yields CDR1 SQVTM and CDR2 ANQGSEA. The CDR3 sequence is 13 residues long. The V and J ends lost 7 bases and 0 bases respectively, with 12 bases between them. DNA for the CDR3: TGCAGCGCCGGGGTCACCGCTAACTATGGCTACACCTTC. Its protein is CSAGVTANYGYTF.

The V and J genes are TRBV9 and TRBJ2-2; the D gene could be TRBD1 or TRBD2 (6 bases each). The germline CDR1 and CDR2 sequences are SGDLS and YYNGEE. The CDR3 spans 14 residues. Trimming left V 5 bases short and J 5 bases short, with 13 bases between. The CDR3 region has the DNA TGTGCCAGCAGAGGTGAAGGGGGGACCGGGGAGCTGTTTTTT. Residues: CASRGEGGTGELFF.

This clonotype was counted a few times. A much larger clonotype is one base distant, so this may be a read error. No conserved phenylalanine or tryptophan ends this CDR3, so it is likely a read error. The chain joins TRBV10-2 to TRBJ1-1; tentative D call: TRBD1 (6 bases). CDR1 is WSHSY and CDR2 is SAAADI in the germline V gene. The CDR3 sequence is 12 residues long. Between the trimmed V and J ends, which lost 3 bases and 4 bases, there was a span of 6 bases. In DNA, the CDR3 is TGCGCCAGCAGTGAAGGGGGCACTGAAGCTTTCCTT. This sequence encodes CASSEGGTEAFL.

This clonotype was counted ten times or more. V and J are TRBV6-5 and TRBJ2-7; no reliable D call. Germline CDR1 MNHEY, CDR2 SVGAGI. The CDR3 length is 14 residues. Trimming took 7 bases from V and 0 from J, leaving 13 bases between them. This CDR3 reads CASTLGPSSYEQYF. The CDR3, as DNA: TGTGCCAGCACCCTCGGCCCTAGCTCCTACGAGCAGTACTTC.